The rows below give T cell receptor beta chains drawn from one sample of a study of shared clonotypes between healthy human individuals. Assay used: immunoSEQ multiplex PCR; TCRdb lists only in-frame clones, some missing. The sample shows 2 million to 2.5 million clones, over 90% of them seen only once. The sample was naive CD4+ T cells from PBMCs. All receptors derive from a young man in good health. Some clones in this sample may be carry-over from other donors' samples. Both conserved end residues are part of each CDR3. A D gene is named only where the DNA matches it firmly. Part of the rows lack a size; the others show once, few, many or a class for expanded clones.

>TRBV29-1|-|-|TRBJ1-2
TGCAGCGTCGCAACTGGGTTGGGCACAGTCTATGGCTACACCTTC
CSVATGLGTVYGYTF
>TRBV10-3|-|-|TRBJ2-2
TGTGCCACCAGAAGACAGGAAAACACCGGGGAGCTGTTTTTT
CATRRQENTGELFF
>TRBV28|TRBD2|-|TRBJ2-5
TGTGCCAGCAGTTTAAAGGGACTAGTATTCGAGACCCAGTACTTC
CASSLKGLVFETQYF
>TRBV28|TRBD1|-|TRBJ2-5
TGTGCCAGCAGGACGACAGGGGGCGGGGAGACCCAGTACTTC
CASRTTGGGETQYF
>TRBV5-1|TRBD1|-|TRBJ2-3
TGCGCCAGCAGCTTGGCACAGGGGGCAGATACGCAGTATTTT
CASSLAQGADTQYF
>TRBV5-4|-|-|TRBJ2-7
TGTGCCAGCGGCCCGGCGATCGGGCGATTAGAGCAGTACTTC
CASGPAIGRLEQYF
>TRBV15|-|-|TRBJ2-7
TGTGCCACCAGCAGAGAGATCGGCGAGCAGTACTTC
CATSREIGEQYF
>TRBV4-1|TRBD1|-|TRBJ1-2
TGCGCCAGCAGCCCTACCCCCGGGACAGGGAGGGGAGCTAACTATGGCTACACCTTC
CASSPTPGTGRGANYGYTF
>TRBV28|-|-|TRBJ2-3
TGTGCCAGCAGTTTTTTGGGGGACCGATCAGATACGCAGTATTTT
CASSFLGDRSDTQYF
>TRBV25-1|TRBD2|-|TRBJ2-3
TGTGCCAGCAGTGAATTTAGCGGGGCGGGAGATACGCAGTATTTT
CASSEFSGAGDTQYF
>TRBV21-1|-|-|TRBJ2-7
TGTGCCAGCAGCAAATTTGTTCGGACAGGAACTGAGGGAGCCTACGAGCAGTACTTC
CASSKFVRTGTEGAYEQYF
>TRBV6-5|-|-|TRBJ2-5
TGTGCCAGCAGTTACATTTATGGGCAAGAGACCCAGTACTTC
CASSYIYGQETQYF
>TRBV7-3|-|-|TRBJ2-5
TGTGCCAGCAGCTACAGTAGGGAAGAGACCCAGTACTTC
CASSYSREETQYF
>TRBV28|TRBD1|-|TRBJ2-2
TGTGCCAGTAACACACAGGGGGCGCGAACCGGGGAGCTGTTTTTT
CASNTQGARTGELFF
>TRBV29-1|TRBD2|-|TRBJ2-5
TGCAGCACCATGCTAGCGGGACTGAGAGAGGCCCAGTACTTC
CSTMLAGLREAQYF
>TRBV18|TRBD1|-|TRBJ1-2
TGTGCCAGCTCACATACCGACAGGGGGAGTAACTATGGCTACACCTTC
CASSHTDRGSNYGYTF
>TRBV29-1|TRBD2|-|TRBJ2-2
TGCAGCGTTGAAGAGGGAGGGACCGGGGAGCTGTTTTTT
CSVEEGGTGELFF
>TRBV5-1|-|-|TRBJ2-1
TGCGCCAGCAGCTTGGTAGGCTCGAGCTCCTACAATGAGCAGTTCTTC
CASSLVGSSSYNEQFF
>TRBV9|-|-|TRBJ2-3
TGTGCCAGCAGCGTAGCTCCGATCACAGATACGCAGTATTTT
CASSVAPITDTQYF
>TRBV7-2|TRBD1|-|TRBJ1-1
TGTGCCAGCAGCTTAGAGGGGGACAGGGGGCGTGAAGCTTTCTTT
CASSLEGDRGREAFF
>TRBV5-1|-|-|TRBJ2-7
TGCGCCAGCAGCTTGTTCCCGGGTTCCTACGAGCAGTACTTC
CASSLFPGSYEQYF
>TRBV6-6|-|-|TRBJ1-2
TGTGCCAGCAGCGCTACCGGGAGTTCCTATGGCTACACCTTC
CASSATGSSYGYTF
>TRBV7-8|-|-|TRBJ1-1
TGTGCCAGCAGCCTTGAGGGCCGAAACACTGAAGCTTTCTTT
CASSLEGRNTEAFF
>TRBV18|TRBD2|-|TRBJ2-7
TGTGCCAGCTCACCACTAGCGGGAGGGCGCGAGCAGTACTTC
CASSPLAGGREQYF
>TRBV5-1|TRBD1|-|TRBJ1-5
TGCGCCAGCAGCTCCCAGGGGGCGGTTGGTCAGCCCCAGCATTTT
CASSSQGAVGQPQHF
>TRBV5-1|-|-|TRBJ2-5
TGCGCCAGCAGCCCGGGGAAAGAGACCCAGTACTTC
CASSPGKETQYF
>TRBV28|-|-|TRBJ2-5
TGTGCCAGCAAATCAGGGTGGGAGACCCAGTACTTC
CASKSGWETQYF
>TRBV5-1|TRBD2|-|TRBJ2-7
TGCGCCAGCAGCTTGGCCGGGGCGGGAGGGTACGAGCAGTACTTC
CASSLAGAGGYEQYF
>TRBV29-1|TRBD2|once|TRBJ2-1
TGCAGCGCTCCCGATGCGGGGGTTAATGAGCAGTTCTTC
CSAPDAGVNEQFF
>TRBV21-1|-|-|TRBJ2-7
TGTGCCAGCAGCAGGCGAACCGGGACTAGCGGATGGGGGCACGAGCAGTACTTC
CASSRRTGTSGWGHEQYF
>TRBV7-2|TRBD1|-|TRBJ2-3
TGTGCCAGCAGAGTTGGGGACAGGGCCCCTCCAGATACGCAGTATTTT
CASRVGDRAPPDTQYF
>TRBV7-3|TRBD1|-|TRBJ2-7
TGTGCCAGCAGCTTAGGCAGGGGGTACGAGCAGTACTTC
CASSLGRGYEQYF
>TRBV27|TRBD2|-|TRBJ2-1
TGTGCCAGCAGTTTATCGGGACTAGCGGGAAGGAATGAGCAGTTCTTC
CASSLSGLAGRNEQFF
>TRBV14|TRBD2|-|TRBJ2-7
TGTGCCAGCAGCCGGGGGACTAGCGCCTCCTACGAGCAGTACTTC
CASSRGTSASYEQYF
>TRBV15|-|-|TRBJ1-1
TGTGCCACCAGCGCCCGGACCCCCGCGGGAGCTTTCTTT
CATSARTPAGAFF
>TRBV28|TRBD1|-|TRBJ2-7
TGTGCCAGCAGTCCCGGTGGGACAGCGTTCTACGAGCAGTACTTC
CASSPGGTAFYEQYF
>TRBV18|-|-|TRBJ2-3
TGTGCCAGCTCACCACCGGTGGGCACAGATACGCAGTATTTT
CASSPPVGTDTQYF
>TRBV10-3|-|-|TRBJ2-7
TGTGCCACCCAGGGCGGGGCGGAATACGAGCAGTACTTC
CATQGGAEYEQYF
>TRBV2|-|-|TRBJ2-4
TGTGCCAGCAGTCGGGACGGTGGCATTCAGTACTTC
CASSRDGGIQYF
>TRBV19|TRBD2|-|TRBJ2-1
TGTGCCAGTATGCAGCGGGAGTGGAACAATGAGCAGTTCTTC
CASMQREWNNEQFF
>TRBV9|-|-|TRBJ2-7
TGTGCCAGCAGCGTAGGTGGTCAGACCCACTACGAGCAGTACTTC
CASSVGGQTHYEQYF
>TRBV13|-|-|TRBJ2-7
TGTGCCAGCAGCTTAGCGGGGGGCGCATATTACGAGCAGTACTTC
CASSLAGGAYYEQYF
>TRBV11-1|-|-|TRBJ1-2
TGTGCCAGCTTATACCTTGAGCCCCGGGATGGCTACACCTTC
CASLYLEPRDGYTF
>TRBV7-3|-|-|TRBJ2-3
TGTGCCAGCAGCCCCCCGGGGGCAGATACGCAGTATTTT
CASSPPGADTQYF
>TRBV25-1|-|-|TRBJ1-2
TGTGCCAGCGGCGGGAACTGGAACTATGGCTACACCTTC
CASGGNWNYGYTF
>TRBV10-3|-|-|TRBJ2-7
TGTGCCATCAGTGACGCTGCAACCTACGAGCAGTACTTC
CAISDAATYEQYF